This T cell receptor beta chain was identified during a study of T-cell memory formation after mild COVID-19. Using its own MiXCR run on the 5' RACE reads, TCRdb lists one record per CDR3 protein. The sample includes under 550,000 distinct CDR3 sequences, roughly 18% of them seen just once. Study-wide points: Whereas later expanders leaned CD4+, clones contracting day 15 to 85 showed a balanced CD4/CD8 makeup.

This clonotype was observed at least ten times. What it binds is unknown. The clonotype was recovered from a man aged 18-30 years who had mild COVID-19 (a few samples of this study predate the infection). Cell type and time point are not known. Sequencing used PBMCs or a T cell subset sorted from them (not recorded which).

CDR3 loop: CATSRGGTDTQYF. The CDR3 DNA reads as TGTGCCACCAGCAGAGGGGGGACAGATACGCAGTATTTT. V is TRBV15 and J is TRBJ2-3; D tentatively fits TRBD1 or TRBD2 (5 bases each). V gave up 1 base and J gave up 3 bases, with 5 bases separating them. Germline CDR1 LNHNV, CDR2 YYDKDF (reference sequence). This CDR3 region has 13 residues.